The clone carrying this T cell receptor (beta chain) was seen many times. With MiXCR, TCRdb called clones anew from the PCR reads. The repertoire holds about 93,000 clones, with roughly 12% as singletons. Trimming took off 5 bases at V and 4 bases at J, with 17 bases between the two ends. Looked up from germline, CDR1 is PRHDT and CDR2 is FYEKMQ (reference sequence). The CDR3 consists of 15 residues. Prior to thyroid surgery, none of the patients had received any treatment. The data originate from a study of metastatic and nonmetastatic thyroid tumors. Sequencing input: blood. V usage is TRBV13 and J usage is TRBJ1-2; no definite D call. The clonotype comes from a female donor with papillary thyroid cancer or a benign thyroid nodule (not recorded which). Some clones in this sample may be carry-over from other donors' samples. CDR3 residues: CASSLLLSGPYGYTF. The CDR3 nucleotides read TGTGCCAGCAGCCTCCTGCTGTCAGGCCCCTATGGCTACACCTTC.